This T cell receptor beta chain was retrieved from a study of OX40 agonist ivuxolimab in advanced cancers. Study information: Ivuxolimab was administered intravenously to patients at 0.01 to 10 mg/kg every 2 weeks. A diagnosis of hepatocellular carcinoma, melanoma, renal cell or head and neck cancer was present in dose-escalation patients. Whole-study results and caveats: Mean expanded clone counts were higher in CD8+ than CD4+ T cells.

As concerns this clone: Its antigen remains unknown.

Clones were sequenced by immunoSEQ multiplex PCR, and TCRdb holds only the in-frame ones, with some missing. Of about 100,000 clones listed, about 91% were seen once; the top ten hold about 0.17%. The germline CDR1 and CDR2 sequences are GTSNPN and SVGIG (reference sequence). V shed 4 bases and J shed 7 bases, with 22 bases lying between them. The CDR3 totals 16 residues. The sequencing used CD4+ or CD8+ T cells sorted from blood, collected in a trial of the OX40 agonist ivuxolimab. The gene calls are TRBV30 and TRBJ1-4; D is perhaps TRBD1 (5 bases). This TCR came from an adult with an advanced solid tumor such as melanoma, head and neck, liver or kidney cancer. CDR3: CAWTSIRWAGGEKLFF. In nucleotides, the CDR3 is TGTGCCTGGACCAGCATCCGGTGGGCTGGGGGTGAAAAACTGTTTTTT.